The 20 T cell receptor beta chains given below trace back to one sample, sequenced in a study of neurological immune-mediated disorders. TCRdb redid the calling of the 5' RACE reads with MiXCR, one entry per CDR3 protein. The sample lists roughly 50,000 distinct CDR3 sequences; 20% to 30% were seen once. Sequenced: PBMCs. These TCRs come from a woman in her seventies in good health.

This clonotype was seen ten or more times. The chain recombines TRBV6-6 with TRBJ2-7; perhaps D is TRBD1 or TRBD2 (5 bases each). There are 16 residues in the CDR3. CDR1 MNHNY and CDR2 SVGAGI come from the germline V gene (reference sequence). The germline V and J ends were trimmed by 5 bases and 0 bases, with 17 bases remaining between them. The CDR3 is CASSHLLSGTSYEQYF. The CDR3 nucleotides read TGTGCCAGCAGTCATTTACTATCAGGGACCTCCTACGAGCAGTACTTC.

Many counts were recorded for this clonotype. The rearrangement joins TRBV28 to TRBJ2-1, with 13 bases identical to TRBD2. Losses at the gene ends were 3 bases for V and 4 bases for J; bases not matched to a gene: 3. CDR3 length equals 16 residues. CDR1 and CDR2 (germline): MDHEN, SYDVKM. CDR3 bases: TGTGCCAGCAGTTTGGGACTAGCGGGACCATACAATGAGCAGTTCTTC. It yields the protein CASSLGLAGPYNEQFF.

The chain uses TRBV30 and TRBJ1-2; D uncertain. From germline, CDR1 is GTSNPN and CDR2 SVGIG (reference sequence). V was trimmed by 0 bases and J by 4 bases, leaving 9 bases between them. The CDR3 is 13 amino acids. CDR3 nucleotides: TGTGCCTGGAGTGTTGGACTCTCCTATGGCTACACCTTC. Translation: CAWSVGLSYGYTF.

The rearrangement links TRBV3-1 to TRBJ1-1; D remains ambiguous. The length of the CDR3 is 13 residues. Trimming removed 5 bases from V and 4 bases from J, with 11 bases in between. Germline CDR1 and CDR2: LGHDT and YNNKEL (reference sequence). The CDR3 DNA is TGTGCCAGCAGCGGGCTTGGGAGCACTGAAGCTTTCTTT. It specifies CASSGLGSTEAFF.

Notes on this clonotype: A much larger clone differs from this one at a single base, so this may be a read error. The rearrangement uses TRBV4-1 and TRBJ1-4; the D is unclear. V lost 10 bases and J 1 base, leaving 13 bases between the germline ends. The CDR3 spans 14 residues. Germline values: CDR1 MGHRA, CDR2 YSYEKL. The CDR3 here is CAIGRGITNEKLFF. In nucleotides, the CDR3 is TGCGCCATCGGGAGAGGGATAACTAATGAAAAACTGTTTTTT.

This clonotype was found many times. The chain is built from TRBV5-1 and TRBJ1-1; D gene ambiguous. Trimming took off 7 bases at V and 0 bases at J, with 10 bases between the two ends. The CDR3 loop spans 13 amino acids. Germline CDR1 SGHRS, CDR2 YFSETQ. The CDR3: CASGETVNTEAFF. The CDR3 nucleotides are TGCGCCAGCGGGGAGACGGTGAACACTGAAGCTTTCTTT.

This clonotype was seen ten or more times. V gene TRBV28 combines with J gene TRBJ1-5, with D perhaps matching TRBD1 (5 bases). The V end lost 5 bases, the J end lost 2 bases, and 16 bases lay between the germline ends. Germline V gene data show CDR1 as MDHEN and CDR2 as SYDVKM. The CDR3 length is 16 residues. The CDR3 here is CASSPSEWGGNQPQHF. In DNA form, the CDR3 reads TGTGCCAGCAGTCCCTCGGAGTGGGGGGGCAATCAGCCCCAGCATTTT.

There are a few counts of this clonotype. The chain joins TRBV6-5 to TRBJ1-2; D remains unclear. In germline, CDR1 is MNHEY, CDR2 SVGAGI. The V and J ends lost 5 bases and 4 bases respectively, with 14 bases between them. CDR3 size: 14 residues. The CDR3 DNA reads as TGTGCCAGCAGTCCTGATGTAAAGGGCTATGGCTACACCTTC. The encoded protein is CASSPDVKGYGYTF.

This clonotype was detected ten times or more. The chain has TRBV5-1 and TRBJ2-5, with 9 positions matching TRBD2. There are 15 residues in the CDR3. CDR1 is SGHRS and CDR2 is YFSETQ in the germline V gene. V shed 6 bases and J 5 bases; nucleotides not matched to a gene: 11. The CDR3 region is CASTNATSGGETQYF. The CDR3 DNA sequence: TGCGCCAGCACCAATGCGACTAGCGGAGGGGAGACCCAGTACTTC.

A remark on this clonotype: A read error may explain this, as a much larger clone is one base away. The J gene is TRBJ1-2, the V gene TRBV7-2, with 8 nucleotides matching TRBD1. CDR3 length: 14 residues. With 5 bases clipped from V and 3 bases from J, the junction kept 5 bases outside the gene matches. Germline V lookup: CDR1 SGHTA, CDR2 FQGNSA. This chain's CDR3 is CASSLGTGYYGYTF. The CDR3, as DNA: TGTGCCAGCAGCCTAGGGACAGGTTACTATGGCTACACCTTC.

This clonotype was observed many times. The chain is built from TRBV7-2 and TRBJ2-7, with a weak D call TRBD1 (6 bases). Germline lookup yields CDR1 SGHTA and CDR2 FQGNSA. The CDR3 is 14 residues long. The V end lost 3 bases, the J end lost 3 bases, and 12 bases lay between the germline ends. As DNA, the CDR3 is TGTGCCAGCAGCTTGGGGCAGGGGATCTACGAGCAGTACTTC. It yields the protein CASSLGQGIYEQYF.

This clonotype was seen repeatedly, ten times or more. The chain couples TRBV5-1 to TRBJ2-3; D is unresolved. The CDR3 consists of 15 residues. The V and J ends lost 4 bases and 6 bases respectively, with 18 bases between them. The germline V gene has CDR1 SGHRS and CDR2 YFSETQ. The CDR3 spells CASSPFRTDRDTQYF. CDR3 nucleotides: TGCGCCAGCAGCCCATTCAGGACCGACCGGGATACGCAGTATTTT.

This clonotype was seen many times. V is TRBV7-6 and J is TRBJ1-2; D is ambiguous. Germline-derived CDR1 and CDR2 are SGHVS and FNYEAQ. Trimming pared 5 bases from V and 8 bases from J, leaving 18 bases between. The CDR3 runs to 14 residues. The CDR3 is CASSPRTDSLGYTF. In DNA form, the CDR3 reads TGTGCCAGCAGCCCCCGGACGGATAGTCTGGGCTACACCTTC. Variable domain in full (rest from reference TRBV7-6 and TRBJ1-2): GAGVSQSPRYKVTKRGQDVALRCDPISGHVSLYWYRQALGQGPEFLTYFNYEAQQDKSGLPNDRFSAERPEGSISTLTIQRTEQRDSAMYRCASSPRTDSLGYTFGSGTRLTVV.

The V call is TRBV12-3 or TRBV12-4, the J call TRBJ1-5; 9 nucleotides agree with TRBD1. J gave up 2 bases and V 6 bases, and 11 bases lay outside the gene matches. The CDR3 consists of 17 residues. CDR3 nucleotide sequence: TGTGCCAGCAGCCCGGGACAGGGAGGGGCGCGCAATCAGCCCCAGCATTTT. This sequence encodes CASSPGQGGARNQPQHF.

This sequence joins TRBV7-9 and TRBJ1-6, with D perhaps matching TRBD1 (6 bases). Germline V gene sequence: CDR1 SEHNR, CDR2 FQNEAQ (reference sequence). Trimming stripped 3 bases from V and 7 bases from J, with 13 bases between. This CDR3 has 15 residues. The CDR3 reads CASSFDRPRNSPLHF. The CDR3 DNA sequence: TGTGCCAGCAGCTTCGACAGGCCAAGGAATTCACCCCTCCACTTT.

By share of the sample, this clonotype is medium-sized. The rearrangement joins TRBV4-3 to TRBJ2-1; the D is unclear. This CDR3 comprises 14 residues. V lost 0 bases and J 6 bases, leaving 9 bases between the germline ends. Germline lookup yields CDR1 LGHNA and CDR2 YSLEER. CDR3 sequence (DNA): TGCGCCAGCAGCCAAGAGAGGTGGACCAATGAGCAGTTCTTC. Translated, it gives CASSQERWTNEQFF.

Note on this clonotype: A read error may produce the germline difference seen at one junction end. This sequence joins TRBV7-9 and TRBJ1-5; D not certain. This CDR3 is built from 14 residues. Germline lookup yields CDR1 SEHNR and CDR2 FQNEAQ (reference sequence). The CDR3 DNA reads TGTGTCAGCAGCACCCGAGATAGCAATCAGCCCCAGCATTTT. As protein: CVSSTRDSNQPQHF. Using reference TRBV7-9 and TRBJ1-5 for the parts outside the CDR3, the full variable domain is DTGVSQNPRHKITKRGQNVTFRCDPISEHNRLYWYRQTLGQGPEFLTYFQNEAQLEKSRLLSDRFSAERPKGSFSTLEIQRTEQGDSAMYLCVSSTRDSNQPQHFGDGTRLSIL.

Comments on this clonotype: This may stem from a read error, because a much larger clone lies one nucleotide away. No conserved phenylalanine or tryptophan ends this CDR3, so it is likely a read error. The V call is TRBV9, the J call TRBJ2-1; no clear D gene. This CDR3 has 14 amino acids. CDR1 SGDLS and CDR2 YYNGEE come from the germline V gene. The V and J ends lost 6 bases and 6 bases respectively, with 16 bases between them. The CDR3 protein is CASNLGLGFNEQFC. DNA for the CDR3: TGTGCCAGCAATTTGGGATTAGGCTTCAATGAGCAGTTCTGC.

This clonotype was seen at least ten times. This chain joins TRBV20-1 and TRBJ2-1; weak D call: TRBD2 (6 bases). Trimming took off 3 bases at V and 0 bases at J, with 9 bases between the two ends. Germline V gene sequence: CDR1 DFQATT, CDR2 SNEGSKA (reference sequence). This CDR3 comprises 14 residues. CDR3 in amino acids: CSASSAGSYNEQFF. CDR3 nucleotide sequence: TGCAGTGCTAGCTCAGCGGGCTCCTACAATGAGCAGTTCTTC.

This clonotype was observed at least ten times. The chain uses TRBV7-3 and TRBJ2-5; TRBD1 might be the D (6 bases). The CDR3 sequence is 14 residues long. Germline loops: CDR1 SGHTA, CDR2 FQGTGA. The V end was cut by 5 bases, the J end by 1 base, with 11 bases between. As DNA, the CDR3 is TGTGCCAGCAGCCCGACAGGACTCCAAGAGACCCAGTACTTC. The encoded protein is CASSPTGLQETQYF.